One sample yielded the 28 T cell receptor beta chains listed below, sequenced in a study of T cells in Graves' hyperthyroidism and ophthalmopathy. It was RNA transcripts that yielded the amplified TCR beta CDR3 regions. When the TCR CDR3 underwent first-round RT-PCR, the HTBI primer set was used. TCRdb used MiXCR to reprocess the multiplex PCR reads, holding one entry per CDR3 protein. The sample shows fewer than 550,000 distinct CDR3 sequences, around 16% of them seen only once. Sequencing was carried out using blood. These receptors were collected from a woman in her late teens or twenties with Graves' hyperthyroidism.

This clonotype showed up many times. CDR3 coding DNA: TGTGCCAGTAGTACAGGGGAGGAAATTTCACCCCTCCACTTT. Protein: CASSTGEEISPLHF. The chain recombines TRBV19 with TRBJ1-6, with D perhaps TRBD1 (6 bases). The germline V and J ends were trimmed by 4 bases and 9 bases, with 13 bases remaining between them. Germline V gene lookup returns CDR1 LNHDA and CDR2 SQIVND (reference sequence). The CDR3 consists of 14 residues.

The V gene is TRBV5-6, the J gene TRBJ1-6, with D maybe TRBD1 (6 bases). The length of the CDR3 is 15 residues. Germline V CDR1 and CDR2: SGHDT, YYEEEE. V was shortened by 3 bases and J by 7 bases, with 14 bases between the two germline ends. The CDR3 region has the DNA TGTGCCAGCAGCTGGGGCCCCGACAGGAATTCACCCCTCCACTTT. It specifies CASSWGPDRNSPLHF.

This clonotype showed up many times. J is TRBJ1-1 and V is TRBV27; D ambiguous. The CDR3 covers 15 residues. V was shortened by 5 bases and J by 4 bases, with 17 bases between the two germline ends. CDR1 and CDR2 from the germline V gene are MNHEY and SMNVEV (reference sequence). CDR3 bases: TGTGCCAGCAGTCCAAACCAGCGGTGGGGCACTGAAGCTTTCTTT. Encoded protein: CASSPNQRWGTEAFF.

The chain uses TRBV2 and TRBJ2-7; possible D gene TRBD1, 6 bases. V shed 4 bases and J shed 5 bases, with 15 bases lying between them. CDR3 length: 14 amino acids. Germline lookup yields CDR1 SNHLY and CDR2 FYNNEI. CDR3 sequence: CASSARGRFNEQYF. The CDR3 coding sequence is TGTGCCAGCAGTGCCAGGGGAAGGTTTAACGAGCAGTACTTC.

This clonotype has ten or more counts. The rearrangement joins TRBV7-6 to TRBJ2-3; D may be TRBD2 (7 bases). The CDR3 spans 17 residues. Germline loops: CDR1 SGHVS, CDR2 FNYEAQ. The V end lost 1 base, the J end lost 1 base, and 15 bases lay between the germline ends. This CDR3 is CASSLEGLRGRTDTQYF. Here the CDR3 DNA reads TGTGCCAGCAGCTTAGAGGGGTTGCGGGGGCGCACAGATACGCAGTATTTT.

This clonotype was seen repeatedly, ten times or more. This chain links TRBV5-1 with TRBJ1-2; D may be TRBD1 (5 bases). The germline V gene encodes CDR1 SGHRS and CDR2 YFSETQ. CDR3 length: 15 residues. Between the trimmed V and J ends, which lost 0 bases and 6 bases, there was a span of 15 bases. CDR3 sequence (DNA): TGCGCCAGCAGCTTGGCAAGGGACTCCTGGAATGGCTACACCTTC. It specifies CASSLARDSWNGYTF.

This clonotype was counted only a few times. This chain links TRBV24-1 with TRBJ1-2, with TRBD1 matching 7 bases. V lost 3 bases, J lost 7 bases, and 7 bases stayed unmatched. Germline V CDR1 and CDR2: KGHDR, SFDVKD. The CDR3 extends over 14 amino acids. The CDR3 nucleotides read TGTGCCACCAGTGATAGCGACAGGGTGAGTGGCTACACCTTC. It is translated as CATSDSDRVSGYTF.

This clonotype was counted at least ten times. V gene TRBV5-1 combines with J gene TRBJ2-1; TRBD2 aligns across 10 bases. Germline V CDR1 and CDR2: SGHRS, YFSETQ. The V gene end was trimmed by 1 base and the J gene end by 8 bases; junction bases not matched to a gene: 6. The CDR3 contains 15 residues. CDR3 sequence: CASSLISGGADEQFF. The CDR3 region has the DNA TGCGCCAGCAGCTTGATAAGCGGGGGGGCCGATGAGCAGTTCTTC.

There are many counts of this clonotype. The chain carries TRBV6-1 and TRBJ2-6, with no clear D. Per the germline V gene, CDR1 is MNHNS and CDR2 is SASEGT. This CDR3 spans 12 amino acids. Trimming pared 7 bases from V and 3 bases from J, leaving 4 bases between. This chain's CDR3 is CASTHGANVLTF. DNA of the CDR3: TGTGCCAGCACCCATGGGGCCAACGTCCTGACTTTC.

This clonotype was recorded at least ten times. This rearrangement joins TRBV10-3 to TRBJ2-5, with TRBD2 identical over 8 bases. The CDR3 runs 13 residues. The trim removed 7 bases at V and 1 base at J, leaving 2 bases unmatched. Germline-derived CDR1 and CDR2 are ENHRY and SYGVKD. CDR3 nucleotide sequence: TGTGCCATCATGGGGACTAGCCAAGAGACCCAGTACTTC. It codes for CAIMGTSQETQYF.

There are a few counts of this clonotype. The J gene is TRBJ2-3, the V gene TRBV19; D remains unclear. The V and J ends lost 0 bases and 0 bases respectively, with 19 bases between them. Germline assignment: CDR1 LNHDA and CDR2 SQIVND (reference sequence). The length of the CDR3 is 19 residues. The chain's CDR3 is CASSIDHNSRTASTDTQYF. The CDR3 DNA reads TGTGCCAGTAGTATAGATCATAATTCCCGGACGGCTAGCACAGATACGCAGTATTTT.

The sample holds many counts of this clonotype. V usage is TRBV24-1 and J usage is TRBJ1-5; D gene uncertain. V was trimmed by 6 bases and J by 3 bases, leaving 14 bases between them. The CDR3 extends over 15 amino acids. Looked up from germline, CDR1 is KGHDR and CDR2 is SFDVKD. CDR3 coding DNA: TGTGCCACCAGTCCAGCAGGACCAATCAATCAGCCCCAGCATTTT. Its protein is CATSPAGPINQPQHF.

This clonotype was recorded at least ten times. The rearrangement joins TRBV20-1 to TRBJ2-3; D not resolved. Per germline, CDR1 DFQATT and CDR2 SNEGSKA (reference sequence). V lost 0 bases, J lost 2 bases, and 9 bases lay in between. The CDR3 has 14 residues. The chain's CDR3 is CSARDLEATDTQYF. CDR3 DNA: TGCAGTGCTAGAGATCTCGAGGCCACAGATACGCAGTATTTT.

This clonotype was counted ten times or more. The rearrangement links TRBV20-1 to TRBJ2-7; D might be TRBD2 (5 bases). From germline, CDR1 is DFQATT and CDR2 SNEGSKA (reference sequence). With 0 bases removed from V and 5 bases from J, the gap between germline ends came to 11 bases. This CDR3 is 13 amino acids long. In DNA form, the CDR3 reads TGCAGTGCTAGAGATCCCGGACTTGACGAGCAGTACTTC. Protein product: CSARDPGLDEQYF.

This clonotype was seen many times. V usage is TRBV3-1 and J usage is TRBJ1-2; D remains ambiguous. There are 16 residues in the CDR3. The germline V gene has CDR1 LGHDT and CDR2 YNNKEL (reference sequence). V was shortened by 1 base and J by 2 bases, with 14 bases between the two germline ends. CDR3 nucleotides: TGTGCCAGCAGCCAAGTATTGTGGGCGGCAAACTATGGCTACACCTTC. Its translation is CASSQVLWAANYGYTF.

The chain links TRBV29-1 to TRBJ2-1, with 11 bases that match TRBD2. The CDR3 covers 16 residues. Losses at the gene ends were 5 bases for V and 8 bases for J; bases not matched to a gene: 14. Germline values: CDR1 SQVTM, CDR2 ANQGSEA. The DNA of the CDR3 is TGCAGCGTTTTCGGGACTAGCGGAGACGCGTGGGATGAGCAGTTCTTC. Translation gives CSVFGTSGDAWDEQFF.

There are many counts of this clonotype. The chain links TRBV15 to TRBJ1-5; D remains ambiguous. This CDR3 has 13 amino acids. Trimming removed 0 bases from V and 6 bases from J, with 6 bases in between. Germline V lookup: CDR1 LNHNV, CDR2 YYDKDF (reference sequence). This chain's CDR3 is CATSRDMGQPQHF. CDR3 DNA: TGTGCCACCAGCAGAGATATGGGTCAGCCCCAGCATTTT.

Remarks on this clonotype: Since a much larger clone is just one base distant, this may be a read error. This chain connects TRBV2 to TRBJ1-3; D is possibly TRBD1 (5 bases). V was trimmed by 6 bases and J by 4 bases, leaving 16 bases between them. CDR3 length: 15 residues. CDR1 is SNHLY and CDR2 is FYNNEI in the germline V gene. For the CDR3, the DNA is TGTGCCAGCAGCCCACATGGGGCGCAAGGAAACACCATATATTTT. This sequence encodes CASSPHGAQGNTIYF.

The chain carries TRBV12-3 or TRBV12-4 and TRBJ1-1; tentatively, D is TRBD1 (6 bases). V was pared by 8 bases and J by 1 base, with 8 bases between. The CDR3 covers 12 residues. This CDR3 reads CASGGPNTEAFF. CDR3 in DNA: TGTGCCAGCGGGGGCCCGAACACTGAAGCTTTCTTT.

This clonotype was counted many times. This chain joins TRBV12-3 or TRBV12-4 and TRBJ2-3; 9 positions agree with TRBD2. The CDR3 extends over 15 amino acids. J gave up 6 bases and V 6 bases, and 10 bases lay outside the gene matches. The DNA of the CDR3 is TGTGCCAGCAGAATAGCGGGAGCTAGTCGGGATACGCAGTATTTT. Its translation: CASRIAGASRDTQYF.

This chain links TRBV19 with TRBJ1-1; D remains ambiguous. This CDR3 comprises 13 residues. CDR1 is LNHDA, CDR2 SQIVND, per germline (reference sequence). V was shortened by 2 bases and J by 3 bases, with 7 bases between the two germline ends. The CDR3 nucleotides are TGTGCCAGTAGTATAAGGATTTACACTGAAGCTTTCTTT. Protein product: CASSIRIYTEAFF.

This clonotype was picked up many times. CDR3 nucleotide sequence: TGTGCCAGCAGCTTAGTTGGGACTAGCGGGGGGTACGAGCAGTACTTC. It encodes CASSLVGTSGGYEQYF. The genes are TRBV7-2 and TRBJ2-7, with 15 positions matching TRBD2. This CDR3 has 16 residues. In germline, CDR1 is SGHTA, CDR2 FQGNSA. The V and J ends lost 1 base and 4 bases, in that order; junction bases with no gene match: 2.

Ten or more counts support this clonotype. The chain combines TRBV20-1 with TRBJ2-3; 8 nucleotides agree with TRBD2. This CDR3 comprises 16 residues. Germline trimming cut 0 bases from V and 2 bases from J; bases unmatched to any gene: 7. Germline values: CDR1 DFQATT, CDR2 SNEGSKA (reference sequence). The CDR3 DNA reads TGCAGTGCTAGAGATAGGGTAGCGGGGTACACAGATACGCAGTATTTT. Translating it yields CSARDRVAGYTDTQYF.

This clonotype was picked up many times. The chain carries TRBV6-1 and TRBJ2-1; TRBD2 matches 12 bases. CDR1 MNHNS and CDR2 SASEGT come from the germline V gene. The CDR3 runs to 15 residues. The V gene end was trimmed by 5 bases and the J gene end by 9 bases; junction bases not matched to a gene: 8. The CDR3, as DNA: TGTGCCAGCAGTCCCCTCGGACTAGCGGGGAGTGAGCAGTTCTTC. Residues: CASSPLGLAGSEQFF.

This clonotype was found many times. The chain combines TRBV10-3 with TRBJ2-2; perhaps TRBD1 as D (6 bases). The CDR3 consists of 12 residues. CDR1 is ENHRY and CDR2 is SYGVKD in the germline V gene. V was shortened by 6 bases and J by 4 bases, with 6 bases between the two germline ends. For the CDR3, the DNA is TGTGCCATCAGACAGGGCACCGGGGAGCTGTTTTTT. Amino acids: CAIRQGTGELFF.

In this sample, this clonotype turned up many times. This rearrangement joins TRBV12-3 or TRBV12-4 to TRBJ1-2, with D possibly TRBD1 on 6 matching bases. V lost 5 bases to trimming and J lost 2 bases, with 9 bases between them. This CDR3 contains 13 residues. The CDR3 reads CASSKGENYGYTF. The CDR3 coding sequence is TGTGCCAGCAGTAAGGGGGAGAACTATGGCTACACCTTC.

A note on this clonotype: This could be a read error, since a much larger clone is one nucleotide away. The chain links TRBV19 to TRBJ1-1; unclear D gene. The germline gives CDR1 LNHDA, CDR2 SQIVND (reference sequence). Trimming stripped 2 bases from V and 3 bases from J, with 10 bases between. This CDR3 is built from 14 residues. CDR3 loop: CASSIIGMDTEAFF. The DNA of the CDR3 is TGTGCCAGTAGTATAATAGGTATGGACACTGAAGCTTTCTTT.

This clonotype was counted ten times or more. The chain uses TRBV2 and TRBJ1-2; TRBD1 might be the D (5 bases). The CDR3 covers 14 residues. V was pared by 3 bases and J by 7 bases, with 15 bases between. CDR1 and CDR2 (germline): SNHLY, FYNNEI. The CDR3 nucleotides read TGTGCCAGCAGTGAGGTCAGGGACTTCGGTGGCTACACCTTC. Amino acid sequence: CASSEVRDFGGYTF.